What follows is one T cell receptor (beta chain) and its context. The data were taken from a study of blood T cell repertoires in COVID-19. Across the study: PBMCs, B-cell-depleted T cells, or T cells were the source of the cDNA or gDNA that made up the material.

Original handling: Amplified reference gene primers provided the basis for estimating nucleated cell counts. Sequencing was performed with immunoSEQ multiplex PCR; in TCRdb, only in-frame clones are kept and a portion is missing. Clonal size and the V and J genes are those of that table, whereas D and trimming came from the DNA. The sample lists 200,000 or so clones, 70% to 85% occurring once. V lost 5 bases to trimming and J lost 1 base, with 12 bases between them. CDR1 and CDR2 (germline): SGHRS, YFSETQ. CDR3 length: 14 residues. V is TRBV5-1 and J is TRBJ2-5, with D unclear. This receptor was taken from a human donor with acute or convalescent COVID-19. The donor label of this sample is uncertain. Sequenced input: peripheral blood. The chain's CDR3 is CASRYYGAQETQYF. The CDR3 DNA reads TGCGCCAGCAGGTATTACGGTGCCCAAGAGACCCAGTACTTC.